Below are 28 T cell receptor beta chains sequenced from a single sample in a study of T-cell reconstitution after alpha-beta-depleted transplantation in children. As it was prepared, the TCRbeta library received unique molecular identifiers. TCRdb reanalysed the PCR reads using MiXCR and keeps one entry per CDR3 protein. The data show 100,000 or so distinct CDR3 sequences, under 9% seen once. The specimen comprised PBMCs, sampled before TCRalphabeta/CD19-depleted stem cell transplant. These receptors all come from a boy between 2 and 10 years old with acute lymphoblastic leukemia, due to receive a stem cell transplant.

This clonotype was found many times. The rearrangement uses TRBV12-3 or TRBV12-4 and TRBJ1-2; D is ambiguous. V was pared by 2 bases and J by 4 bases, with 11 bases between. The CDR3 extends over 14 amino acids. CDR3 coding DNA: TGTGCCAGCAGTTTAAACGGATTTCCCTATGGCTACACCTTC. Protein sequence: CASSLNGFPYGYTF.

Many counts were recorded for this clonotype. The V call is TRBV3-1, the J call TRBJ1-1; no definite D call. The CDR3 sequence is 14 residues long. Germline V gene sequence: CDR1 LGHDT, CDR2 YNNKEL (reference sequence). V shed 3 bases and J shed 0 bases, with 8 bases lying between them. CDR3 region: CASSQTGMNTEAFF. For the CDR3, the DNA is TGTGCCAGCAGCCAGACGGGCATGAACACTGAAGCTTTCTTT.

This chain uses TRBV19 with TRBJ1-4; tentative D call: TRBD1 (5 bases). This CDR3 region has 16 residues. The germline V gene encodes CDR1 LNHDA and CDR2 SQIVND (reference sequence). V lost 6 bases to trimming and J lost 0 bases, with 14 bases between them. The CDR3: CASRTHRGATNEKLFF. CDR3 in DNA: TGTGCCAGTAGAACCCACCGAGGGGCAACTAATGAAAAACTGTTTTTT.

The V gene is TRBV20-1, the J gene TRBJ1-5; a weak D match, TRBD1 (6 bases). Germline assignment: CDR1 DFQATT and CDR2 SNEGSKA (reference sequence). The CDR3 runs to 20 residues. With 3 bases removed from V and 1 base from J, the gap between germline ends came to 28 bases. CDR3 coding DNA: TGCAGTGCTAGGCCCTACAGGGACGGGGACGGGGACTTGAGCAATCAGCCCCAGCATTTT. It translates to CSARPYRDGDGDLSNQPQHF.

V gene TRBV11-1 combines with J gene TRBJ2-7, with TRBD2 matching 14 bases. CDR1 and CDR2 from the germline V gene are SGHAT and FQDESV (reference sequence). V was clipped by 4 bases and J by 5 bases; unmatched bases: 13. This CDR3 has 18 residues. CDR3 nucleotides: TGTGCCAGCAGCTCGGGACTAGCGGGGGCCATGCCGAGGGACGAGCAGTACTTC. It specifies CASSSGLAGAMPRDEQYF.

Only a few counts were recorded for this clonotype. The rearrangement uses TRBV27 and TRBJ2-7; 7 bases fit TRBD1. From germline, CDR1 is MNHEY and CDR2 SMNVEV (reference sequence). The CDR3 spans 13 residues. V shed 5 bases and J 4 bases; nucleotides not matched to a gene: 5. The CDR3 sequence: CASSRGLGYEQYF. In DNA form, the CDR3 reads TGTGCCAGCAGTAGGGGGCTGGGATACGAGCAGTACTTC.

This clonotype was picked up many times. The V gene is TRBV6-1, the J gene TRBJ1-6; D is unclear. There are 15 residues in the CDR3. With 1 base removed from V and 10 bases from J, the gap between germline ends came to 14 bases. Germline assignment: CDR1 MNHNS and CDR2 SASEGT. DNA for the CDR3: TGTGCCAGCAGTGAAGGGGCCAGGATCGAATCACCCCTCCACTTT. Its translation: CASSEGARIESPLHF.

This clonotype came up many times. The chain links TRBV12-3 or TRBV12-4 to TRBJ2-3, with no clear D. V was trimmed by 5 bases and J by 2 bases, leaving 5 bases between them. The CDR3 has 12 residues. The CDR3 spells CASSPTTDTQYF. CDR3 sequence (DNA): TGTGCCAGCAGTCCGACCACAGATACGCAGTATTTT.

Many counts were recorded for this clonotype. The V call is TRBV3-1, the J call TRBJ2-1; 8 bases map to TRBD2. Trimming removed 0 bases from V and 0 bases from J; junction bases left unmatched: 4. From germline, CDR1 is LGHDT and CDR2 YNNKEL (reference sequence). This CDR3 comprises 17 residues. CDR3 coding DNA: TGTGCCAGCAGCCAAGAGGGACTAGGCAGCTCCTACAATGAGCAGTTCTTC. Its protein is CASSQEGLGSSYNEQFF.

This clonotype was seen a few times. The rearrangement uses TRBV6-1 and TRBJ1-2; tentative D call: TRBD1 (5 bases). The CDR3 length is 14 residues. V lost 7 bases and J 0 bases, leaving 12 bases between the germline ends. Germline CDR1 MNHNS, CDR2 SASEGT. The CDR3 DNA reads TGTGCCAGCACTCCGGGGGGAGCTAACTATGGCTACACCTTC. This gives the protein CASTPGGANYGYTF.

In its sample, this clonotype was seen a few times. This may be a read error, as it is one base from a much larger clone. This chain connects TRBV15 to TRBJ2-7, with D possibly TRBD2 on 6 matching bases. V was shortened by 3 bases and J by 0 bases, with 21 bases between the two germline ends. Per germline, CDR1 LNHNV and CDR2 YYDKDF (reference sequence). The CDR3 spans 18 residues. In DNA form, the CDR3 reads TGTGCCACCAGCAGTTCAATAACCGGGACTCCGAGCTCCTACGAGCAGTACTTC. Its protein is CATSSSITGTPSSYEQYF.

This clonotype has ten or more counts. The chain uses TRBV6-1 and TRBJ1-1, with D tentatively TRBD1 (5 bases). The length of the CDR3 is 16 residues. Between the trimmed V and J ends, which lost 4 bases and 2 bases, there was a span of 17 bases. Germline CDR1 and CDR2: MNHNS and SASEGT. The CDR3 DNA reads as TGTGCCAGCAGTGCCCCCCACCCCGGGGACAACACTGAAGCTTTCTTT. Amino acid sequence: CASSAPHPGDNTEAFF.

This clonotype was counted between two and nine times. V usage is TRBV10-1 and J usage is TRBJ2-1; the match to TRBD1 covers 9 bases. Germline lookup yields CDR1 WNHNN and CDR2 SYGVQD (reference sequence). The CDR3 is made up of 15 amino acids. V lost 5 bases to trimming and J lost 6 bases; unmatched junction nucleotides: 8. Here the CDR3 DNA reads TGCGCCAGCAGTCCACGGACAGGGGAGGTCAATGAGCAGTTCTTC. This sequence encodes CASSPRTGEVNEQFF.

This clonotype was counted many times. This chain joins TRBV7-8 and TRBJ2-7, with D uncertain. Germline V gene data show CDR1 as SGHVS and CDR2 as FQNEAQ. Trimming took 1 base from V and 3 from J, leaving 7 bases between them. The CDR3 spans 13 residues. The CDR3 sequence: CASSLVGGYEQYF. The CDR3 region has the DNA TGTGCCAGCAGCTTAGTCGGTGGCTACGAGCAGTACTTC.

This clonotype was detected ten times or more. V usage is TRBV7-6 and J usage is TRBJ1-2, with no clear D. Germline CDR1 and CDR2: SGHVS and FNYEAQ. V was shortened by 1 base and J by 4 bases, with 10 bases between the two germline ends. CDR3 length: 14 amino acids. CDR3 region: CASSLGGEGYGYTF. The CDR3, as DNA: TGTGCCAGCAGCTTAGGGGGAGAGGGCTATGGCTACACCTTC. Variable domain in full (rest from reference TRBV7-6 and TRBJ1-2): GAGVSQSPRYKVTKRGQDVALRCDPISGHVSLYWYRQALGQGPEFLTYFNYEAQQDKSGLPNDRFSAERPEGSISTLTIQRTEQRDSAMYRCASSLGGEGYGYTFGSGTRLTVV.

There are many counts of this clonotype. In DNA, the CDR3 is TGTGCCAGCAGTTACATGGACAGGGTTTACAATGAGCAGTTCTTC. Amino acid sequence: CASSYMDRVYNEQFF. The V and J genes are TRBV6-2 or TRBV6-3 and TRBJ2-1; 8 nucleotides align to TRBD1. This CDR3 has 15 residues. Germline V CDR1 and CDR2: MNHEY, SVGEGT. Germline trimming cut 2 bases from V and 4 bases from J; bases unmatched to any gene: 4.

This clonotype was counted many times. CDR3 sequence (DNA): TGTGCCAGCAGTTTCCTTACATCCTCCTACGAGCAGTACTTC. It yields the protein CASSFLTSSYEQYF. The rearrangement joins TRBV6-5 to TRBJ2-7, with D hard to call. Trimming left V 4 bases short and J 0 bases short, with 10 bases between. CDR3 length: 14 residues. CDR1 is MNHEY and CDR2 is SVGAGI in the germline V gene.

This clonotype was seen many times. The V call is TRBV5-6, the J call TRBJ2-5; D perhaps matches TRBD2 (5 bases). Trimming left V 6 bases short and J 3 bases short, with 18 bases between. There are 15 residues in the CDR3. Germline CDR1 is SGHDT and CDR2 is YYEEEE. The CDR3 DNA sequence: TGTGCCAGCAACGTAGCCCCCAATAGCGAAGAGACCCAGTACTTC. Protein: CASNVAPNSEETQYF.

V gene TRBV11-3 combines with J gene TRBJ1-6, with no clear D. The germline V gene has CDR1 SGHNT and CDR2 YENEEA. CDR3 length: 14 amino acids. V was clipped by 0 bases and J by 5 bases, with 5 bases between them. The CDR3 region is CASSLDGNNSPLHF. CDR3 DNA sequence: TGTGCCAGCAGCTTAGATGGAAATAATTCACCCCTCCACTTT.

J is TRBJ2-5 and V is TRBV6-5, with D tentatively TRBD1 (6 bases). V was shortened by 0 bases and J by 4 bases, with 12 bases between the two germline ends. Germline V lookup: CDR1 MNHEY, CDR2 SVGAGI. This CDR3 is built from 15 residues. CDR3 protein: CASSYSGVGGETQYF. The DNA of the CDR3 is TGTGCCAGCAGTTACTCAGGGGTAGGGGGAGAGACCCAGTACTTC.

This clonotype came up a few times. The chain combines TRBV12-3 or TRBV12-4 with TRBJ1-1; D ambiguous. Trimming took 6 bases from V and 6 from J, leaving 14 bases between them. There are 13 residues in the CDR3. The CDR3 bases are TGTGCCAGCAGACTTCCCGGAAGCCCTGAAGCTTTCTTT. This gives the protein CASRLPGSPEAFF.

This clonotype was counted at least ten times. This chain joins TRBV5-1 and TRBJ2-1; D is possibly TRBD2 (6 bases). The germline V and J ends were trimmed by 0 bases and 7 bases, with 14 bases remaining between them. CDR3 size: 15 residues. The V gene's germline CDR1 is SGHRS and CDR2 YFSETQ. CDR3 region: CASSLDGRGLNEQFF. CDR3 nucleotides: TGCGCCAGCAGCTTGGATGGGCGGGGATTAAATGAGCAGTTCTTC.

There are a few counts of this clonotype. The J gene is TRBJ1-1, the V gene TRBV20-1; 7 bases line up with TRBD1. V dropped 8 bases and J dropped 1; count of bases not matched to a gene: 4. Germline assignment: CDR1 DFQATT and CDR2 SNEGSKA (reference sequence). The CDR3 covers 12 residues. The CDR3 DNA reads as TGCAGTACTAACAGGGGGAACACTGAAGCTTTCTTT. Its protein is CSTNRGNTEAFF.

This clonotype appeared a few times. This chain joins TRBV18 and TRBJ1-4; TRBD1 agrees at 7 bases. The germline gives CDR1 KGHSH, CDR2 LQKENI. J lost 2 bases, V lost 1 base, and 4 bases had no gene match. This CDR3 comprises 16 residues. This CDR3 reads CASSPRGGDTNEKLFF. The CDR3 DNA follows: TGTGCCAGCTCACCACGAGGGGGCGACACTAATGAAAAACTGTTTTTT.

This clonotype was found many times. The chain recombines TRBV20-1 with TRBJ1-1, with TRBD1 matching over 8 bases. This CDR3 contains 13 residues. Per the germline V gene, CDR1 is DFQATT and CDR2 is SNEGSKA (reference sequence). The V segment lost 5 bases and the J segment 5 bases; nucleotides outside the gene matches: 7. DNA of the CDR3: TGCAGTGCTTCTTTAAACAGGGGGACTGAAGCTTTCTTT. Protein sequence: CSASLNRGTEAFF.

This clonotype occurred many times. V and J are TRBV27 and TRBJ1-1, with 9 bases aligning to TRBD1. This CDR3 contains 15 residues. From germline, CDR1 is MNHEY and CDR2 SMNVEV (reference sequence). V was clipped by 5 bases and J by 1 base; unmatched bases: 5. The CDR3 nucleotides read TGTGCCAGCAGTACCAGGGGACAGGGGAACACTGAAGCTTTCTTT. Translated, it gives CASSTRGQGNTEAFF.

This clonotype was observed many times. The chain combines TRBV6-4 with TRBJ2-3, with 9 bases aligning to TRBD2. The CDR3 sequence is 15 residues long. V trimming: 2 bases; J trimming: 5 bases; junction bases outside the gene matches: 5. Germline V lookup: CDR1 MRHNA, CDR2 SNTAGT. In nucleotides, the CDR3 is TGTGCCAGCAGTGACGGCGGGGGGGCCGTAGATACGCAGTATTTT. Translating it yields CASSDGGGAVDTQYF.

This clonotype was detected ten times or more. The chain is built from TRBV4-1 and TRBJ1-2; TRBD1 matches at 7 bases. The CDR3 loop spans 15 amino acids. The germline V gene has CDR1 MGHRA and CDR2 YSYEKL. The V and J ends lost 0 bases and 4 bases, in that order; junction bases with no gene match: 5. The CDR3: CASSQEGGGLYGYTF. CDR3 nucleotide sequence: TGCGCCAGCAGCCAAGAAGGGGGCGGTCTCTATGGCTACACCTTC.